Below are 25 T cell receptor beta chains sequenced from a single sample in a study of tumor-infiltrating lymphocytes in localized non-small cell lung cancer. TCRdb keeps only in-frame clones here, not all; method: immunoSEQ multiplex PCR. The repertoire holds about 16,000 clones, with over 35% as singletons. The sample taken for sequencing was lung tumor tissue. The receptors stem from a human donor with non-small cell lung cancer.

This clone has more than one count but fewer than ten. The chain links TRBV7-9 to TRBJ2-3, with 9 bases fitting TRBD2. J gave up 4 bases and V 3 bases, and 5 bases lay outside the gene matches. The CDR3 is 15 residues long. Germline V lookup: CDR1 SEHNR, CDR2 FQNEAQ (reference sequence). The CDR3 DNA follows: TGTGCCAGCAGCTTTATAGCGGGGGAGGCAGATACGCAGTATTTT. This translates into CASSFIAGEADTQYF.

Judged by abundance, this clone is medium-sized. This chain connects TRBV29-1 to TRBJ2-5; D is unclear. Between the trimmed V and J ends, which lost 4 bases and 1 base, there was a span of 7 bases. The CDR3 sequence is 12 residues long. The germline CDR1 and CDR2 sequences are SQVTM and ANQGSEA. Here the CDR3 reads CSVGQIQETQYF. The CDR3, as DNA: TGCAGCGTTGGGCAGATCCAAGAGACCCAGTACTTC.

V and J are TRBV7-3 and TRBJ1-5; D not resolved. The CDR3 consists of 13 residues. The germline V and J ends were trimmed by 5 bases and 6 bases, with 11 bases remaining between them. Germline CDR1 reads SGHTA; CDR2 reads FQGTGA. The CDR3 sequence is CASSQVPSQPQHF. The CDR3 DNA is TGTGCCAGCAGCCAAGTCCCATCTCAGCCCCAGCATTTT.

This clone was recorded only once. The chain combines TRBV2 with TRBJ1-1; D is perhaps TRBD1 (6 bases). CDR3 size: 13 residues. Trimming took 9 bases from V and 0 from J, leaving 11 bases between them. Germline CDR1 is SNHLY and CDR2 is FYNNEI. The CDR3 is CARETGLNTEAFF. CDR3 sequence (DNA): TGTGCCAGGGAGACAGGATTGAACACTGAAGCTTTCTTT.

This clone showed up just a few times. The V and J genes are TRBV5-4 and TRBJ2-2, with TRBD2 identical over 8 bases. Germline assignment: CDR1 SGHNT and CDR2 YYREEE (reference sequence). This CDR3 is built from 17 residues. The J segment lost 0 bases and the V segment lost 2 bases, leaving 6 bases of the junction unmatched. The CDR3 DNA is TGTGCCAGCAGCTTACCAGCGGGAGCCGCGAACACCGGGGAGCTGTTTTTT. Its protein product is CASSLPAGAANTGELFF.

This rearrangement joins TRBV6-1 to TRBJ1-6; D is unresolved. Per the germline V gene, CDR1 is MNHNS and CDR2 is SASEGT. This CDR3 has 16 amino acids. V was shortened by 2 bases and J by 2 bases, with 10 bases between the two germline ends. CDR3 DNA sequence: TGTGCCAGCAGTGAACTCCTCCCCCCCTATAATTCACCCCTCCACTTT. It yields the protein CASSELLPPYNSPLHF.

The CDR3 loop reads CASSFQETQYF. The CDR3 bases are TGTGCCAGCAGTTTCCAAGAGACCCAGTACTTC. The V gene is TRBV6-5, the J gene TRBJ2-5, with no clear D. Looked up from germline, CDR1 is MNHEY and CDR2 is SVGAGI. The CDR3 length is 11 residues. Trimming cost V 4 bases and J 1 base, with 1 base left between them.

The chain recombines TRBV6-1 with TRBJ1-5; D not resolved. Germline V CDR1 and CDR2: MNHNS, SASEGT. The CDR3 loop spans 15 amino acids. Trimming pared 6 bases from V and 0 bases from J, leaving 12 bases between. CDR3 in amino acids: CASRGGIYSNQPQHF. CDR3 DNA sequence: TGTGCCAGCAGGGGAGGAATCTATAGCAATCAGCCCCAGCATTTT.

The chain couples TRBV5-4 to TRBJ2-7; 7 bases fit TRBD1. This CDR3 is built from 14 residues. V shed 4 bases and J 6 bases; nucleotides not matched to a gene: 10. CDR1 is SGHNT and CDR2 is YYREEE in the germline V gene (reference sequence). CDR3 coding DNA: TGTGCCAGCAGCCCTGATACAGGGGTTCGCGAGCAGTACTTC. This gives the protein CASSPDTGVREQYF. The full variable domain, rest sourced from reference TRBV5-4 and TRBJ2-7, is ETGVTQSPTHLIKTRGQQVTLRCSSQSGHNTVSWYQQALGQGPQFIFQYYREEENGRGNFPPRFSGLQFPNYSSELNVNALELDDSALYLCASSPDTGVREQYFGPGTRLTVT.

This chain uses TRBV5-1 with TRBJ2-7; no firm D call. Per the germline V gene, CDR1 is SGHRS and CDR2 is YFSETQ. The CDR3 loop spans 12 amino acids. The germline V and J ends were trimmed by 4 bases and 2 bases, with 7 bases remaining between them. In DNA form, the CDR3 reads TGCGCCAGCAGCCCCCATCCCTACGAGCAGTACTTC. It codes for CASSPHPYEQYF.

This clone was detected many times. The rearrangement uses TRBV4-3 and TRBJ1-1; TRBD1 matches 9 bases. V dropped 0 bases and J dropped 4; count of bases not matched to a gene: 6. The CDR3 is 16 residues long. In germline, CDR1 is LGHNA, CDR2 YSLEER. The CDR3 nucleotides are TGCGCCAGCAGCCAAGATGACTTGACAGGGGGCACTGAAGCTTTCTTT. Amino acids: CASSQDDLTGGTEAFF.

The chain links TRBV10-3 to TRBJ2-7; TRBD1 matches at 9 bases. The CDR3 loop spans 15 amino acids. After removal of 4 bases from V and 2 bases from J, the junction contained 6 bases not matched to a gene. CDR1 and CDR2 from the germline V gene are ENHRY and SYGVKD. CDR3 sequence reads: CAISGPGQGTYEQYF. In DNA form, the CDR3 reads TGTGCCATCAGTGGGCCGGGACAGGGCACCTACGAGCAGTACTTC.

This chain uses TRBV19 with TRBJ1-1; TRBD1 matches 8 bases. CDR1 is LNHDA and CDR2 is SQIVND in the germline V gene (reference sequence). After removal of 11 bases from V and 0 bases from J, the junction contained 14 bases not matched to a gene. The CDR3 is made up of 16 amino acids. The CDR3 DNA sequence: TGTGCCTCAAGAAGGGGGACAGGTATCATGAACACTGAAGCTTTCTTT. This encodes CASRRGTGIMNTEAFF.

The chain is built from TRBV9 and TRBJ1-6; D unclear. The CDR3 runs to 17 residues. Germline-derived CDR1 and CDR2 are SGDLS and YYNGEE. Trimming removed 0 bases at V and 0 bases at J, with 10 bases between. In DNA form, the CDR3 reads TGTGCCAGCAGCGTAGGAGAGGGTCACTCCTATAATTCACCCCTCCACTTT. Its translation: CASSVGEGHSYNSPLHF.

This clone ranks as medium-sized. The chain combines TRBV6-5 with TRBJ2-1; 10 bases align to TRBD1. Germline V gives CDR1 MNHEY, CDR2 SVGAGI. The CDR3 contains 14 residues. V was pared by 6 bases and J by 8 bases, with 7 bases of the junction left unmatched. CDR3 in amino acids: CASSRDRGWDEQFF. CDR3 sequence (DNA): TGTGCCAGCAGCCGGGACAGGGGATGGGATGAGCAGTTCTTC.

In this sample, this clone is medium-sized. This rearrangement joins TRBV4-1 to TRBJ1-5; D is unclear. Germline lookup yields CDR1 MGHRA and CDR2 YSYEKL. Trimming pared 0 bases from V and 15 bases from J, leaving 18 bases between. The CDR3 runs 14 residues. CDR3 DNA: TGCGCCAGCAGCCAAGACCCTAGAACAGAGGATCGGCATTTT. Residues: CASSQDPRTEDRHF.

This clone was counted a few times. The chain employs TRBV7-9 and TRBJ1-4; D perhaps matches TRBD1 (6 bases). Germline-derived CDR1 and CDR2 are SEHNR and FQNEAQ (reference sequence). This CDR3 contains 18 residues. Trimming cost V 5 bases and J 8 bases, with 27 bases left between them. The CDR3: CASSPSPVSTGLGEKLFF. CDR3 DNA sequence: TGTGCCAGCAGCCCCAGCCCGGTCAGTACAGGGCTGGGGGAAAAACTGTTTTTT.

V is TRBV5-1 and J is TRBJ2-1, with 7 bases aligning to TRBD2. Germline V gives CDR1 SGHRS, CDR2 YFSETQ. The CDR3 is made up of 15 amino acids. With V trimmed by 3 bases and J by 4 bases, 7 bases remained unmatched. The CDR3 protein is CASSSSGFSYNEQFF. Here the CDR3 DNA reads TGCGCCAGCAGCTCTAGCGGATTTTCTTACAATGAGCAGTTCTTC.

The rearrangement joins TRBV6-5 to TRBJ1-1; weak D call: TRBD1 (5 bases). V was cut by 7 bases and J by 5 bases, with 20 bases left in between. This CDR3 comprises 15 residues. Germline V CDR1 and CDR2: MNHEY, SVGAGI. In DNA form, the CDR3 reads TGTGCCAGCATCTATCGGGGGGGAGGTGGGACTGAAGCTTTCTTT. Encoded protein: CASIYRGGGGTEAFF.

The chain uses TRBV10-3 and TRBJ2-7; 8 positions match TRBD1. The CDR3 has 14 residues. The junction had 4 bases not matched to a gene; V was cut back by 2 bases and J by 4 bases. Germline-derived CDR1 and CDR2 are ENHRY and SYGVKD. The CDR3 reads CAISEARQGYEQYF. The DNA for the CDR3 is TGTGCCATCAGTGAGGCCCGACAGGGGTACGAGCAGTACTTC.

The sample holds a few counts of this clone. The chain uses TRBV4-3 and TRBJ1-4; D not resolved. V was pared by 0 bases and J by 5 bases, with 10 bases between. The CDR3 sequence is 15 residues long. The germline CDR1 and CDR2 sequences are LGHNA and YSLEER. CDR3 DNA: TGCGCCAGCAGCCAAGATGGGTCGGGAAATGAAAAACTGTTTTTT. This encodes CASSQDGSGNEKLFF.

The chain uses TRBV7-3 and TRBJ1-5; maybe TRBD1 (6 bases). This CDR3 region has 15 residues. Trimming shortened V by 3 bases and J by 9 bases, and 18 bases separated the two germline ends. Looked up from germline, CDR1 is SGHTA and CDR2 is FQGTGA. Written as DNA, the CDR3 is TGTGCCAGCAGCTTTCCGAGCACAGGGACCGCGCCCCAGCATTTT. As protein: CASSFPSTGTAPQHF.

The rearrangement uses TRBV9 and TRBJ1-1, with 9 bases aligning to TRBD1. CDR1 and CDR2 (germline): SGDLS, YYNGEE. The ends lost 2 bases at V and 0 bases at J; junction bases unmatched: 14. The CDR3 has 19 residues. The chain's CDR3 is CASSVQSGQGEFMNTEAFF. The CDR3 DNA follows: TGTGCCAGCAGCGTCCAGTCGGGACAGGGAGAATTCATGAACACTGAAGCTTTCTTT.

V usage is TRBV2 and J usage is TRBJ2-5, with a possible D match to TRBD1 (6 bases). Germline V gives CDR1 SNHLY, CDR2 FYNNEI. The CDR3 has 13 residues. V was cut by 10 bases and J by 5 bases, with 17 bases left in between. The chain's CDR3 is CATLQQGWETQYF. CDR3 sequence (DNA): TGTGCCACTCTGCAACAGGGTTGGGAGACCCAGTACTTC.

The CDR3 DNA reads as TGCGCCAGCAGGGAACAGGGAGGGGGGTACAATGAGCAGTTCTTC. Translated: CASREQGGGYNEQFF. The chain has TRBV5-1 and TRBJ2-1; the D gene is possibly TRBD2 (7 bases). With 5 bases removed from V and 4 bases from J, the gap between germline ends came to 16 bases. This CDR3 is built from 15 residues. Germline CDR1 is SGHRS and CDR2 is YFSETQ.